The 9 T cell receptor beta chains listed next were all sequenced from one sample in a study of OX40 agonist ivuxolimab in advanced cancers. Libraries were constructed by the immunoSEQ multiplex PCR assay. TCRdb took this table from immuneACCESS and kept in-frame rearrangements with V and J called. Such tables lack part of the clones; where checked against another copy, unresolved V genes explain under half of the gap, and the rest is unexplained. The sample table contains roughly 81,000 clones; only one count was recorded for roughly 88% of them. Roughly 6% of the sample is taken by the ten largest. Sequenced material: CD4+ or CD8+ T cells sorted from blood, taken in a trial of the OX40 agonist ivuxolimab. The origin of the receptors is an adult with an advanced solid tumor such as melanoma, head and neck, liver or kidney cancer.

The gene calls are TRBV18 and TRBJ1-1, with 11 bases identical to TRBD1. The V and J ends lost 2 bases and 4 bases, in that order; junction bases with no gene match: 6. CDR3 length equals 16 residues. The germline CDR1 and CDR2 sequences are KGHSH and LQKENI. The CDR3 DNA reads as TGTGCCAGCTCACCAAACGGACAGGGGGCTGGCACTGAAGCTTTCTTT. It yields the protein CASSPNGQGAGTEAFF.

The rearrangement links TRBV4-1 to TRBJ2-7; the match to TRBD2 covers 7 bases. The CDR3 is made up of 15 amino acids. Losses at the gene ends were 2 bases for V and 3 bases for J; bases not matched to a gene: 7. Germline V gene lookup returns CDR1 MGHRA and CDR2 YSYEKL. Here the CDR3 reads CASSQRAASGYEQYF. In DNA, the CDR3 is TGCGCCAGCAGCCAAAGAGCGGCTAGCGGCTACGAGCAGTACTTC.

The genes are TRBV18 and TRBJ2-4; D is unresolved. V shed 3 bases and J shed 5 bases, with 8 bases lying between them. The CDR3 spans 13 residues. Germline CDR1 is KGHSH and CDR2 is LQKENI. The chain's CDR3 is CASSPGKENIQYF. In nucleotides, the CDR3 is TGTGCCAGCTCACCGGGAAAGGAAAACATTCAGTACTTC.

The chain combines TRBV19 with TRBJ2-1; 10 nucleotides match TRBD2. In germline, CDR1 is LNHDA, CDR2 SQIVND (reference sequence). V lost 3 bases and J lost 6; bases outside the gene matches: 5. The CDR3 totals 15 residues. The CDR3 here is CASSIYSGRGNEQFF. CDR3 bases: TGTGCCAGTAGTATTTACAGCGGGAGGGGCAATGAGCAGTTCTTC.

This clone was seen a few times. CDR3 DNA sequence: TGCGCCAGCAGTCTCAGTTTTACTGGCACAGATACGCAGTATTTT. Translation gives CASSLSFTGTDTQYF. The gene calls are TRBV10-2 and TRBJ2-3; no clear D gene. The CDR3 consists of 15 residues. Germline lookup yields CDR1 WSHSY and CDR2 SAAADI. With 5 bases removed from V and 1 base from J, the gap between germline ends came to 13 bases.

A single count supports this clone. The V gene is TRBV29-1, the J gene TRBJ2-1; the D is unclear. V was shortened by 4 bases and J by 7 bases, with 17 bases between the two germline ends. Germline values: CDR1 SQVTM, CDR2 ANQGSEA. This CDR3 spans 14 amino acids. This CDR3 reads CSVGGKREQNEQFF. The DNA of the CDR3 is TGCAGCGTTGGGGGTAAGCGAGAGCAGAATGAGCAGTTCTTC.

This chain uses TRBV7-6 with TRBJ2-1; no clear D. CDR3 size: 13 residues. The ends were cut back, 5 bases at V and 13 bases at J, with 18 bases in the middle. Germline assignment: CDR1 SGHVS and CDR2 FNYEAQ. CDR3 coding DNA: TGTGCCAGCAGCCAAGGCCCAAACAGACCCCAGTTCTTC. Amino acids: CASSQGPNRPQFF.

V gene TRBV5-6 combines with J gene TRBJ2-7; D remains unclear. From germline, CDR1 is SGHDT and CDR2 YYEEEE. The CDR3 is made up of 13 amino acids. V shed 3 bases and J shed 1 base, with 8 bases lying between them. The CDR3 sequence: CASSYLESYEQYF. CDR3 nucleotide sequence: TGTGCCAGCAGCTACCTGGAGTCCTACGAGCAGTACTTC. Looking up the rest from reference TRBV5-6 and TRBJ2-7 gives the full variable domain: DAGVTQSPTHLIKTRGQQVTLRCSPKSGHDTVSWYQQALGQGPQFIFQYYEEEERQRGNFPDRFSGHQFPNYSSELNVNALLLGDSALYLCASSYLESYEQYFGPGTRLTVT.

J is TRBJ2-7 and V is TRBV6-1; D is unclear. V was shortened by 1 base and J by 3 bases, with 7 bases between the two germline ends. The CDR3 has 13 residues. Germline values: CDR1 MNHNS, CDR2 SASEGT. The CDR3 region is CASSEGHGYEQYF. DNA of the CDR3: TGTGCCAGCAGTGAAGGACATGGCTACGAGCAGTACTTC.